This section outlines one T cell receptor beta chain sequence together with its context. The antigen remains unidentified. This record comes from a study of STAT5B mutations in CD4+ large granular lymphocyte leukemia. Study-level results: Main leukemic clonotypes were patient-specific, but more than 20% appeared at low frequency elsewhere.

The protocol was immunoSEQ multiplex PCR, while the TCRdb copy is restricted to in-frame clones and leaves out a portion. This sample has 30,000 to 40,000 clones, with around 76% found just once. This sequence was found in a human donor in good health. The sequenced sample was CD4+ T cells from blood buffy coats.

CDR3 in amino acids: CASSLGTGNYGYTF. The DNA of the CDR3 is TGCGCCAGCAGCTTGGGAACGGGAAACTATGGCTACACCTTC. J is TRBJ1-2 and V is TRBV5-1; D is undetermined. Germline V lookup: CDR1 SGHRS, CDR2 YFSETQ. Deletions cut 0 bases from V and 2 bases from J, with 8 bases between. There are 14 residues in the CDR3.